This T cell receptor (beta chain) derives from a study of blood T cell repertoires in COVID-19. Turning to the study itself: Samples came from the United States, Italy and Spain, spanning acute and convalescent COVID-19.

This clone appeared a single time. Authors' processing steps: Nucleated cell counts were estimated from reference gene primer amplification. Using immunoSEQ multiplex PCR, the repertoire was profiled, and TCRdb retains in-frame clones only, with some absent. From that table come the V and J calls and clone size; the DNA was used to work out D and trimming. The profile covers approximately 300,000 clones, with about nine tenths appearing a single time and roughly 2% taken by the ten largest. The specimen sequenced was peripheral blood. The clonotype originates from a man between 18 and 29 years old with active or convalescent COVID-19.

The CDR3 DNA reads TGTGCCAGCAGTGAACAAGCGGGTGACTACGAGCAGTACTTC. Encoded protein: CASSEQAGDYEQYF. The rearrangement joins TRBV2 to TRBJ2-7, with a weak D call TRBD2 (6 bases). CDR3 length: 14 amino acids. Germline V gene data show CDR1 as SNHLY and CDR2 as FYNNEI. The V end lost 2 bases, the J end lost 3 bases, and 11 bases lay between the germline ends.